This TCR beta chain was sequenced in a study of response to subunit inactivated influenza vaccine. In TCRdb, the RT-PCR reads were re-called with MiXCR into one record per CDR3 protein. The profile shows about 310,000 distinct CDR3 sequences, roughly 22% of them singletons. This clonotype occurred many times. Its antigen is currently unknown. Whole-study findings and limits: The authors put forward the suggestion that each seasonal influenza vaccination may bring in only a limited number of new T cells.

This TCR was recovered from a man in his fifties or sixties who received an inactivated influenza vaccine. The material sequenced was PBMCs from blood, taken 21 months after vaccination.

CDR3 in DNA: TGTGCCAGCAGCTTACCTAGGACAGGAGGAAACACCATATATTTT. Translating it yields CASSLPRTGGNTIYF. The V gene is TRBV7-9, the J gene TRBJ1-3, with 7 bases matching TRBD1. The germline gives CDR1 SEHNR, CDR2 FQNEAQ (reference sequence). Germline trimming cut 2 bases from V and 4 bases from J; bases unmatched to any gene: 5. The length of the CDR3 is 15 residues.